These 9 T cell receptor beta chains were all obtained from the same sample, sequenced in a study of T cell responses to AZD1222 COVID-19 vaccine. Repertoires were generated with immunoSEQ multiplex PCR, while TCRdb's copy carries only in-frame clones and drops some. The sample includes around 130,000 clones, roughly 93% seen only once; the top ten take approximately 3.4%. Here the sequenced sample was peripheral blood, taken on day 0 of AZD1222 vaccination. These receptors were taken from an adult in good health.

The rearrangement joins TRBV4-1 to TRBJ2-5, with D tentatively TRBD1 or TRBD2 (7 bases each). V was trimmed by 0 bases and J by 4 bases, leaving 12 bases between them. Per the germline V gene, CDR1 is MGHRA and CDR2 is YSYEKL. The CDR3 runs to 15 residues. The CDR3 DNA reads as TGCGCCAGCAGCCAAGATGGGAGGGGGCGAGAGACCCAGTACTTC. Its translation is CASSQDGRGRETQYF.

The chain employs TRBV3-1 (or the pseudogene TRBV3-2) and TRBJ2-1; the match to TRBD2 covers 16 bases. CDR1 and CDR2 from the germline V gene are LGHDT and YNNKEL (reference sequence). The CDR3 is 17 residues long. The V and J ends lost 3 bases and 10 bases, in that order; junction bases with no gene match: 9. The CDR3 sequence is CASSQAPGLAGGGEQFF. The DNA for the CDR3 is TGTGCCAGCAGCCAGGCCCCGGGACTAGCGGGAGGGGGGGAGCAGTTCTTC.

This rearrangement joins TRBV28 to TRBJ2-1; D gene unclear. The germline V and J ends were trimmed by 6 bases and 1 base, with 10 bases remaining between them. The CDR3 sequence is 14 residues long. CDR1 MDHEN and CDR2 SYDVKM come from the germline V gene. CDR3 in DNA: TGTGCCAGCAGCCCCTTCTCTTCCTACAATGAGCAGTTCTTC. Its protein is CASSPFSSYNEQFF.

The chain is built from TRBV24-1 and TRBJ2-2, with D tentatively TRBD2 (6 bases). The germline V gene has CDR1 KGHDR and CDR2 SFDVKD. This CDR3 is 14 amino acids long. The ends were cut back, 8 bases at V and 0 bases at J, with 9 bases in the middle. The CDR3 DNA reads as TGTGCCACCACGGAGGGGCCGAACACCGGGGAGCTGTTTTTT. Its protein is CATTEGPNTGELFF.

The chain employs TRBV28 and TRBJ2-6; D gene ambiguous. The CDR3 consists of 16 residues. The V gene lost 4 bases and the J gene lost 1 base, with 11 bases spanning the gap. CDR1 and CDR2 (germline): MDHEN, SYDVKM. CDR3 amino acids: CASSSTQHSGANVLTF. In nucleotides, the CDR3 is TGTGCCAGCAGTTCTACACAGCATTCTGGGGCCAACGTCCTGACTTTC.

This clone was seen only a few times. The chain combines TRBV30 with TRBJ1-2; D unresolved. From germline, CDR1 is GTSNPN and CDR2 SVGIG (reference sequence). The germline V and J ends were trimmed by 2 bases and 5 bases, with 12 bases remaining between them. CDR3 length equals 13 residues. The CDR3 nucleotides are TGTGCCTGGAGTCCTCGCATGCGTTATGGCTACACCTTC. Translation: CAWSPRMRYGYTF. Based on the CDR3 plus reference TRBV30 and TRBJ1-2, the full variable domain is SQTIHQWPATLVQPVGSPLSLECTVEGTSNPNLYWYRQAAGRGLQLLFYSVGIGQISSEVPQNLSASRPQDRQFILSSKKLLLSDSGFYLCAWSPRMRYGYTFGSGTRLTVV.

The chain recombines TRBV11-2 with TRBJ1-2; 7 positions match TRBD1. J gave up 7 bases and V 1 base, and 6 bases lay outside the gene matches. Looked up from germline, CDR1 is SGHAT and CDR2 is FQNNGV. The CDR3 has 14 amino acids. This CDR3 is CASSLGRGHGGYTF. CDR3 sequence (DNA): TGTGCCAGCAGCTTAGGGAGGGGGCATGGTGGCTACACCTTC.

V is TRBV24-1 and J is TRBJ1-3; the D is unclear. Germline assignment: CDR1 KGHDR and CDR2 SFDVKD. The CDR3 is 15 residues long. V lost 3 bases and J 2 bases, leaving 10 bases between the germline ends. CDR3 in amino acids: CATSDGSTAGNTIYF. The CDR3 DNA is TGTGCCACCAGTGATGGAAGTACAGCTGGAAACACCATATATTTT.

This clone was seen a single time. The chain combines TRBV24-1 with TRBJ2-1; 11 nucleotides align to TRBD2. The CDR3 consists of 15 residues. Germline V CDR1 and CDR2: KGHDR, SFDVKD. V lost 4 bases and J lost 8; bases outside the gene matches: 6. DNA of the CDR3: TGTGCCACCAGTGACCGACTAGCGGGATTGGATGAGCAGTTCTTC. As protein: CATSDRLAGLDEQFF.